These 9 T cell receptor beta chains were sequenced from one sample in a study of T cell repertoires in cytomegalovirus infection. One entry per CDR3 protein, called by TCRdb with MiXCR from the reads. Among some 300,000 distinct CDR3 sequences listed, 17% were seen once. Source material: PBMCs. The source is a human donor in good health (CMV status not recorded). Some clones in this sample may be carry-over from other donors' samples.

This clonotype was seen only a few times. J is TRBJ2-7 and V is TRBV3-1, with D possibly being TRBD1 or TRBD2 (5 bases each). Germline CDR1 reads LGHDT; CDR2 reads YNNKEL (reference sequence). The CDR3 covers 16 residues. The ends were cut back, 3 bases at V and 0 bases at J, with 15 bases in the middle. CDR3 in amino acids: CASSHAGTMSSYEQYF. CDR3 nucleotide sequence: TGTGCCAGCAGCCATGCCGGGACGATGAGCTCCTACGAGCAGTACTTC.

As to this clonotype: A much larger clone differs from this one at a single base, so this may be a read error. CDR3 sequence reads: CASSQGGDNQPQHF. The CDR3 coding sequence is TGTGCCAGCTCCCAGGGAGGGGACAATCAGCCCCAGCATTTT. This chain links TRBV7-6 with TRBJ1-5, with a possible D match to TRBD1 (5 bases). The germline V and J ends were trimmed by 8 bases and 3 bases, with 14 bases remaining between them. This CDR3 region has 14 residues. CDR1 is SGHVS, CDR2 FNYEAQ, per germline.

This sequence joins TRBV20-1 and TRBJ1-1; D might be TRBD1 (6 bases). The CDR3 has 11 residues. In germline, CDR1 is DFQATT, CDR2 SNEGSKA (reference sequence). The ends were cut back, 6 bases at V and 7 bases at J, with 12 bases in the middle. CDR3 bases: TGCAGTGCCCGGGGGGGCGGTGAAGCTTTCTTT. It encodes CSARGGGEAFF.

This clonotype turned up a few times. This chain uses TRBV27 with TRBJ1-3; 7 bases align to TRBD1. CDR3 length equals 16 residues. Germline CDR1 is MNHEY and CDR2 is SMNVEV (reference sequence). The J segment lost 4 bases and the V segment lost 8 bases, leaving 14 bases of the junction unmatched. CDR3 bases: TGTGCCAGCCGTGCGGGGGGGACAGTTCCAGGAAACACCATATATTTT. Translating it yields CASRAGGTVPGNTIYF.

This clonotype was detected many times. The rearrangement uses TRBV11-2 and TRBJ2-3; D remains unclear. V lost 0 bases, J lost 1 base, and 14 bases lay in between. Germline V gives CDR1 SGHAT, CDR2 FQNNGV. The CDR3 loop spans 17 amino acids. In DNA, the CDR3 is TGTGCCAGCAGCTTAGAGAATTCGCTGGAAGGCACAGATACGCAGTATTTT. It yields the protein CASSLENSLEGTDTQYF.

In its sample, this clonotype was seen many times. The rearrangement uses TRBV12-3 or TRBV12-4 and TRBJ2-3, with TRBD2 identical over 9 bases. This CDR3 is built from 16 residues. V shed 2 bases, J shed 2 bases, and the junction held 5 bases outside the gene matches. The CDR3 loop reads CASSLYSGGSTDTQYF. For the CDR3, the DNA is TGTGCCAGCAGTTTATATAGCGGGGGTTCCACAGATACGCAGTATTTT.

The V and J genes are TRBV5-1 and TRBJ2-5; 7 nucleotides line up with TRBD2. Germline CDR1 and CDR2: SGHRS and YFSETQ. Trimming removed 2 bases from V and 0 bases from J; junction bases left unmatched: 7. The CDR3 runs 16 residues. The CDR3 coding sequence is TGCGCCAGCAGCTTATTGCGGGGGAAGTACCAAGAGACCCAGTACTTC. It is translated as CASSLLRGKYQETQYF.

The chain couples TRBV20-1 to TRBJ2-2; no reliable D call. Trimming took 5 bases from V and 1 from J, leaving 8 bases between them. Germline V lookup: CDR1 DFQATT, CDR2 SNEGSKA (reference sequence). The CDR3 contains 13 residues. The CDR3 DNA sequence: TGCAGTGCTGGGTTTAAGAACACCGGGGAGCTGTTTTTT. This sequence encodes CSAGFKNTGELFF.

This clonotype occurred a few times. The rearrangement uses TRBV2 and TRBJ2-1; tentatively, D is TRBD1 or TRBD2 (5 bases each). CDR1 is SNHLY and CDR2 is FYNNEI in the germline V gene. V was shortened by 3 bases and J by 4 bases, with 13 bases between the two germline ends. CDR3 length equals 15 residues. CDR3: CASSEGTGIYNEQFF. In nucleotides, the CDR3 is TGTGCCAGCAGTGAGGGGACGGGGATATACAATGAGCAGTTCTTC.